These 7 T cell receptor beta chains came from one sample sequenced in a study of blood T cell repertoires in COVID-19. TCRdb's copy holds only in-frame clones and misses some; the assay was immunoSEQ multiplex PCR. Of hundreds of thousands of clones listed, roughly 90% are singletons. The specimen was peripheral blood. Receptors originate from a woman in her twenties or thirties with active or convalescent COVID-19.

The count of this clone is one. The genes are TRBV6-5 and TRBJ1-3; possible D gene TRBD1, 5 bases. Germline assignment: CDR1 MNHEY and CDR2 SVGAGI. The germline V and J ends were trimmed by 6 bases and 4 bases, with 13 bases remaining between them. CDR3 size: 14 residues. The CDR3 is CASRLPGNGNTIYF. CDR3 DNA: TGTGCCAGCAGGCTGCCAGGGAACGGAAACACCATATATTTT.

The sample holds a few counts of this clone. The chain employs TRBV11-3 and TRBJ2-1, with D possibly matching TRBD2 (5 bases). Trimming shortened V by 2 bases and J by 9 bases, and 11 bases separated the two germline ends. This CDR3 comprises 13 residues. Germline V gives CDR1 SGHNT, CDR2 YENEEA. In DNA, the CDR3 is TGTGCCAGCAGCTTACTAGCCGGTGGTGAGCAGTTCTTC. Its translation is CASSLLAGGEQFF.

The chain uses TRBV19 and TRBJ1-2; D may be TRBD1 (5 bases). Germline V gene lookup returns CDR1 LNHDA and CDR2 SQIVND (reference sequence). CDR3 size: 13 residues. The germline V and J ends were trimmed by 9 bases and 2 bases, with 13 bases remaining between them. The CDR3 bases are TGTGCCAGCCGGGCGGCAGGGAACTATGGCTACACCTTC. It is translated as CASRAAGNYGYTF.

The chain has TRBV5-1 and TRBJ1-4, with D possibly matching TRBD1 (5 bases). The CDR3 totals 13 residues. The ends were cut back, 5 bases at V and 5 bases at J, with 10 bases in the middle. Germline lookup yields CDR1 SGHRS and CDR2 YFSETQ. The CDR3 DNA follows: TGCGCCAGCAGAATGGACAAAAATGAAAAACTGTTTTTT. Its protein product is CASRMDKNEKLFF.

The CDR3 sequence: CASRTGGHYGYTF. CDR3 in DNA: TGTGCCAGTCGGACAGGGGGTCACTATGGCTACACCTTC. The genes are TRBV6-5 and TRBJ1-2; 10 nucleotides line up with TRBD1. The V and J ends lost 9 bases and 3 bases, in that order; junction bases with no gene match: 4. The CDR3 covers 13 residues. The germline CDR1 and CDR2 sequences are MNHEY and SVGAGI.

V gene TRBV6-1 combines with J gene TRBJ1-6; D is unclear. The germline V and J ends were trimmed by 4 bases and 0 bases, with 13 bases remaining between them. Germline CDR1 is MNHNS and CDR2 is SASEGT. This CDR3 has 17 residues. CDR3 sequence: CASSGNSYSSYNSPLHF. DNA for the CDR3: TGTGCCAGCAGTGGAAACAGTTACAGCTCCTATAATTCACCCCTCCACTTT.

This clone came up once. CDR3 residues: CASSRTHESGKLFF. The CDR3 bases are TGTGCCAGCAGCAGGACTCATGAGAGTGGAAAACTGTTTTTT. V gene TRBV7-6 combines with J gene TRBJ1-4; D unresolved. Trimming stripped 5 bases from V and 10 bases from J, with 17 bases between. Germline assignment: CDR1 SGHVS and CDR2 FNYEAQ. The CDR3 is 14 amino acids.